This paragraph covers one TCR beta chain sequence. Germline lookup yields CDR1 SGHNT and CDR2 YENEEA. V was cut by 8 bases and J by 1 base, with 8 bases left in between. This CDR3 has 12 residues. This specimen belongs to a study of blood T cell repertoires in COVID-19. The wider study: COVID-19 samples, acute and convalescent, were from the United States, Italy and Spain. PBMCs, B-cell-depleted T cells, or T cells were the source of the cDNA or gDNA that made up the material.

Study processing details: From reference gene primer amplification, estimates of nucleated cell counts were derived. Profiled with immunoSEQ multiplex PCR; TCRdb holds only in-frame clones, not every one. That table is the source of V, J and clone size, and D and trimming were worked out from the DNA. The table records fewer than 110,000 clones, roughly nine tenths of them present only once. This sequence joins TRBV11-3 and TRBJ2-5; D is ambiguous. This TCR was sampled from a man aged 40-55 years with active or convalescent COVID-19. Sequencing was done on a sample of peripheral blood. The CDR3 DNA sequence: TGTGCCAGCTCTAGAGGCCAAGAGACCCAGTACTTC. Protein sequence: CASSRGQETQYF.